This record concerns one TCR beta chain sequence. Unique molecular identifiers were used in preparing the TCRbeta library. TCRdb re-analysed the PCR reads in MiXCR, keeping a single row per CDR3 protein. The sample yields 150,000 to 250,000 distinct CDR3 sequences, 5% to 7.5% seen once. The sample is drawn from a study of T-cell reconstitution after alpha-beta-depleted transplantation in children. Trimming removed 5 bases at V and 5 bases at J, with 22 bases between. Looked up from germline, CDR1 is DFQATT and CDR2 is SNEGSKA (reference sequence). CDR3 size: 15 residues. This sequence originates from a girl in the first two years of life with combined immunodeficiency, due to receive a stem cell transplant. The sample consisted of PBMCs, taken before TCRalphabeta/CD19-depleted stem cell transplant. V gene TRBV20-1 combines with J gene TRBJ2-7, with D perhaps being TRBD1 or TRBD2 (5 bases each). This CDR3 is CSAPQGDPLFHEQYF. The CDR3, as DNA: TGCAGTGCTCCTCAGGGAGACCCGCTGTTTCACGAGCAGTACTTC.